This T cell receptor beta chain originates from a study of T-cell memory formation after mild COVID-19. Study-wide results and limits: CD4+ contracting clones were mainly CM and EM; CD8+ ones, EMRA.

Details on this clonotype: As yet, its antigen is unknown.

MiXCR, applied by TCRdb to the 5' RACE reads, yields one record per CDR3 protein. This sample has some 82,000 distinct CDR3 sequences, with about 13% found just once. Between the trimmed V and J ends, which lost 0 bases and 0 bases, there was a span of 12 bases. CDR1 and CDR2 from the germline V gene are DFQATT and SNEGSKA (reference sequence). This CDR3 comprises 15 residues. The clonotype originates from a man in his late teens or twenties who had mild COVID-19 (a few samples of this study predate the infection). Cell type and time point are not known. V and J are TRBV20-1 and TRBJ2-7; D is possibly TRBD1 (6 bases). The sample comprised PBMCs or a T cell subset sorted from them (not recorded which). Here the CDR3 DNA reads TGCAGTGCTAGAGATGATGGACAGAACTCCTACGAGCAGTACTTC. Amino acid sequence: CSARDDGQNSYEQYF.